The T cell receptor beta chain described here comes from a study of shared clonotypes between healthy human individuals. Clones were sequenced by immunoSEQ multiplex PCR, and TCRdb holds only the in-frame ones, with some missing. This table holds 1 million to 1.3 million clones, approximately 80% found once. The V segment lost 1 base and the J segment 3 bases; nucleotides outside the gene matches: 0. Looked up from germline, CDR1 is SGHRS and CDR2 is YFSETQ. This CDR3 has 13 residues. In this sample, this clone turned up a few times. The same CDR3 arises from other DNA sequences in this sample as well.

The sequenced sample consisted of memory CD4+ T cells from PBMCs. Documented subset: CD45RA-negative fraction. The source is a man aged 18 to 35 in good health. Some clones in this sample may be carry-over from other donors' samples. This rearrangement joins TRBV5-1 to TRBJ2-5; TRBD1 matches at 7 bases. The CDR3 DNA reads TGCGCCAGCAGCTTGACAGGGGAAGAGACCCAGTACTTC. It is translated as CASSLTGEETQYF.